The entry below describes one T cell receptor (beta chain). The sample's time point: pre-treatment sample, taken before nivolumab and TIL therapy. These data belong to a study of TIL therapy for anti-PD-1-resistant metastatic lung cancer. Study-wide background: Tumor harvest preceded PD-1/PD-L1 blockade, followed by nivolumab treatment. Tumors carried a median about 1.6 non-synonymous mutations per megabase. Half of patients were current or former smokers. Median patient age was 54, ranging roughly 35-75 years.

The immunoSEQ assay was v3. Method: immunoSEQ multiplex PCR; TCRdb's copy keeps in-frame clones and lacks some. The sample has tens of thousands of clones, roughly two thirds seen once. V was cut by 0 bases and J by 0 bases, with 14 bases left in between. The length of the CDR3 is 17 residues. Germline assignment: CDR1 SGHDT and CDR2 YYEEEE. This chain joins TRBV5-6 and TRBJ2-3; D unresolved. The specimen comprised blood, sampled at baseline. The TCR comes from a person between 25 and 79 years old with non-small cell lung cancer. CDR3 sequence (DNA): TGTGCCAGCAGCTTGGGAGGCTTTGCCCGGAGCACAGATACGCAGTATTTT. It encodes CASSLGGFARSTDTQYF. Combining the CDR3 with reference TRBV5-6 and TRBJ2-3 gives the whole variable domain DAGVTQSPTHLIKTRGQQVTLRCSPKSGHDTVSWYQQALGQGPQFIFQYYEEEERQRGNFPDRFSGHQFPNYSSELNVNALLLGDSALYLCASSLGGFARSTDTQYFGPGTRLTVL.